The entry below gives a single T cell receptor (beta chain) sequence along with its context. This clone was detected once. Its antigen specificity is not known. One base away there is no much larger clone; base qualities are not given. These data come from a study of blood T cell repertoires in COVID-19 (dated by TCRdb to about 2020). Describing the broader study: Collaborator samples came from the United States, Italy and Spain and covered acute and convalescent phases of COVID-19. The samples were drawn from two sources: the first 160 participants of the ongoing ImmuneRACE study, and 950 to 1,500 subjects contributed by 6 global collaborators. The prospective study material was composed of cDNA or gDNA derived from T cells, B-cell-depleted T cells, or PBMCs. A de-identified subject ID, COVID-19 status, age in years and sex were almost always included in the sample metadata. Deeply sampled blood TCRbeta repertoires from subjects exposed to, actively infected with, or recovered from COVID-19 were included in the dataset. The repertoires were released in a freely available public database intended as a resource for research on the immune response to SARS-CoV-2. Where available, HLA class I and class II types were obtained from metadata supplied by the sample provider rather than from assay-based typing. Broad study findings and their caveats: How much clinical and demographic metadata was included differed by source and by participant, and the metadata was provided uncurated.

Unmatched junction bases come to 6, with V trimmed by 0 bases and J by 8 bases. Spanning cysteine to phenylalanine, the CDR3 consists of 14 amino acids. Kept here is only the CDR3 DNA, which spans 42 bases and is read in frame from base 1. CDR1 and CDR2 are read off the germline V gene (reference sequence) as GTSNPN and SVGIG. The immunoSEQ Assay, a bias-controlled multiplex PCR, was used to amplify TCRbeta CDR3 regions from genomic DNA. In the source study's methods: Within the assay, amplification of reference gene primers was used to estimate how many nucleated cells each sample contained. Sequence reads were collapsed and filtered to measure the absolute abundance of every unique TCRbeta CDR3 rearrangement. Productive Simpson clonality was computed per sample as the square root of Simpson's diversity index over productive rearrangements. TCRdb stores this immuneACCESS table with in-frame sequences only. Part of the clones is absent; in the studies checked, under half of the shortfall reflects unresolved V genes, and no reason is known for the rest. D and trimming come from the DNA, and the V and J calls and clone size come from that table. This sample holds around 150,000 clones; approximately 82% were observed only once. The ten largest clones represent around 7% of the sample.

One collaborating source in Seattle enrolled patients while the patients were actively infected and followed the patients over time throughout the course of disease. Collaborating institutions collected whole blood in K2EDTA tubes following their own protocols. For TCRbeta analysis, collaborators shipped samples as frozen whole blood, isolated PBMCs, or DNA extracted from either of those sample types. Source material: peripheral blood. Rearrangement joined TRBV30 to TRBJ2-5; TRBD2 lines up with 10 middle nucleotides. The source is a middle-aged woman with COVID-19, enrolled during active disease. The DNA sequence is TGTGCCTGGAGTGTAGGGACTAGCGCGTTTACCCAGTACTTC. The translation is CAWSVGTSAFTQYF.